This T cell receptor beta chain was recovered during a study of spatial heterogeneity in lung cancer. Study at large: Every unique TCR and UMI combination, on average, appeared more than ten times in raw reads. Study-wide points: At tumor resection, ubiquitous expanded TCRs were detected in blood more often than later.

In this sample, this clonotype turned up a few times. The antigen remains unidentified. The CDR3 covers 15 residues. The V gene end was trimmed by 5 bases and the J gene end by 4 bases; junction bases not matched to a gene: 5. Germline CDR1 reads MNHEY; CDR2 reads SVGEGT. Time point specified: sample taken at primary tumor resection. Whole RNA from tumor, nontumor lung or frozen PBMC was sequenced unsorted. Samples came from some 71 TRACERx patients with untreated early-stage lung cancer. TCR cDNA molecules each carried a unique molecular identifier. MiXCR, run by TCRdb on the 5' RACE reads, gives a single entry per CDR3 protein. The sample carries about 44,000 distinct CDR3 sequences, 12% to 15% recorded once.

The clonotype was recovered from a male donor with early-stage non-small cell lung cancer. The sample was PBMCs, taken at surgery. The chain couples TRBV6-2 or TRBV6-3 to TRBJ2-3; TRBD2 agrees at 11 bases. This chain's CDR3 is CASSPGLAVPDTQYF. The CDR3 DNA sequence: TGTGCCAGCAGTCCGGGACTAGCGGTCCCAGATACGCAGTATTTT.